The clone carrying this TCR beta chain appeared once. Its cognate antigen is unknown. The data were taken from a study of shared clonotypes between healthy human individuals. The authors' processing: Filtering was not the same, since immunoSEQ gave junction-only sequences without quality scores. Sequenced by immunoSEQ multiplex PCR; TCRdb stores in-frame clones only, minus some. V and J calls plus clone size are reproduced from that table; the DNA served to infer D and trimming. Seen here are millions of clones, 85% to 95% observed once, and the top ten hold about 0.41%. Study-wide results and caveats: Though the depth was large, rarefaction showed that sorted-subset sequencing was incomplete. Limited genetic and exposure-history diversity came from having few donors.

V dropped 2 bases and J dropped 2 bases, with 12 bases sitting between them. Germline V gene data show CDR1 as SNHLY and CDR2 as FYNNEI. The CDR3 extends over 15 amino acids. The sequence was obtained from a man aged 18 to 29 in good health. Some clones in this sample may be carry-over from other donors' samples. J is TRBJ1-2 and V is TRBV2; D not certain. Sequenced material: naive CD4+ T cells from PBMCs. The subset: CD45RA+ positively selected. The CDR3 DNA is TGTGCCAGCAGTGAAAGGATGAGAGGAAACTATGGCTACACCTTC. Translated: CASSERMRGNYGYTF. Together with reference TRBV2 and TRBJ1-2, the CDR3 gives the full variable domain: EPEVTQTPSHQVTQMGQEVILRCVPISNHLYFYWYRQILGQKVEFLVSFYNNEISEKSEIFDDQFSVERPDGSNFTLKIRSTKLEDSAMYFCASSERMRGNYGYTFGSGTRLTVV.